A selection of T cell receptor beta chains follows, all from one sample in a study of blood T cell repertoires in COVID-19. Repertoires were generated with immunoSEQ multiplex PCR, while TCRdb's copy carries only in-frame clones and drops some. The profile shows over 150,000 clones, approximately 83% of them singletons. Material: peripheral blood. The receptors stem from a woman aged 60-75 years with COVID-19, enrolled during active disease. CDR3s include the opening cysteine and the closing phenylalanine or tryptophan. Fields, in order: CDR3 protein, CDR3 DNA, D gene, J gene, clone size, V gene. The D gene is left open where the match is weak. Only some rows state a clone size, as once, few, many or a class for expanded clones.

CDR3 protein: CASSLVGTANTGELFF
CDR3 DNA: TGTGCCAGCAGCTTGGTTGGGACAGCAAACACCGGGGAGCTGTTTTTT
D gene: TRBD1
J gene: TRBJ2-2
clone size: -
V gene: TRBV5-5

CDR3 protein: CASSPPGTSGADTQYF
CDR3 DNA: TGCGCCAGCAGCCCACCCGGGACTAGCGGCGCAGATACGCAGTATTTT
D gene: TRBD2
J gene: TRBJ2-3
clone size: -
V gene: TRBV5-1

CDR3 protein: CASSFTGGSNQPQHF
CDR3 DNA: TGTGCCAGCAGCTTTACAGGGGGCAGCAATCAGCCCCAGCATTTT
D gene: TRBD1
J gene: TRBJ1-5
clone size: -
V gene: TRBV7-8

CDR3 protein: CASSEPRDLFF
CDR3 DNA: TGTGCCAGCAGTGAACCCAGGGATCTGTTTTTT
D gene: -
J gene: TRBJ2-2
clone size: -
V gene: TRBV6-1

CDR3 protein: CASSFESSYNEQFF
CDR3 DNA: TGTGCCAGCAGCTTCGAGAGCTCCTACAATGAGCAGTTCTTC
D gene: -
J gene: TRBJ2-1
clone size: -
V gene: TRBV7-3

CDR3 protein: CASGSSGGINGYGYTF
CDR3 DNA: TGTGCTAGTGGTTCCTCCGGGGGGATCAACGGCTATGGCTACACCTTC
D gene: -
J gene: TRBJ1-2
clone size: -
V gene: TRBV12-5

CDR3 protein: CASSSPGTGGSGANVLTF
CDR3 DNA: TGTGCCAGCAGCTCCCCCGGGACAGGGGGCTCTGGGGCCAACGTCCTGACTTTC
D gene: TRBD1
J gene: TRBJ2-6
clone size: -
V gene: TRBV7-3

CDR3 protein: CASSLRGGLGNTIYF
CDR3 DNA: TGTGCCAGCAGTCTCAGGGGAGGGTTGGGAAACACCATATATTTT
D gene: -
J gene: TRBJ1-3
clone size: -
V gene: TRBV2

CDR3 protein: CASTLAGGGANVLTF
CDR3 DNA: TGTGCCAGCACCTTAGCGGGAGGTGGGGCCAACGTCCTGACTTTC
D gene: TRBD2
J gene: TRBJ2-6
clone size: -
V gene: TRBV27

CDR3 protein: CASSLNGGRANTEAFF
CDR3 DNA: TGTGCCAGCAGCTTAAACGGGGGGAGGGCGAACACTGAAGCTTTCTTT
D gene: -
J gene: TRBJ1-1
clone size: once
V gene: TRBV7-8

CDR3 protein: CASSLGGSQDYGYTF
CDR3 DNA: TGTGCCAGCAGCCTTGGGGGCTCCCAGGACTATGGCTACACCTTC
D gene: -
J gene: TRBJ1-2
clone size: -
V gene: TRBV6-6

CDR3 protein: CASSLEGTGKYYGYTF
CDR3 DNA: TGTGCCAGCAGCTTAGAGGGGACAGGGAAGTACTATGGCTACACCTTC
D gene: TRBD1
J gene: TRBJ1-2
clone size: -
V gene: TRBV11-2

CDR3 protein: CASSRDSSPNQPQHF
CDR3 DNA: TGTGCCAGCAGCCGGGACTCCTCCCCCAATCAGCCCCAGCATTTT
D gene: -
J gene: TRBJ1-5
clone size: few
V gene: TRBV6-5

CDR3 protein: CASSPKTTGGISTGELFF
CDR3 DNA: TGTGCCAGCAGTCCAAAGACGACAGGGGGAATCAGCACCGGGGAGCTGTTTTTT
D gene: TRBD1
J gene: TRBJ2-2
clone size: once
V gene: TRBV6-6

CDR3 protein: CASSTAGLAGDLNEQFF
CDR3 DNA: TGTGCCAGTAGTACCGCCGGACTAGCGGGGGACCTCAATGAGCAGTTCTTC
D gene: TRBD2
J gene: TRBJ2-1
clone size: -
V gene: TRBV19

CDR3 protein: CANMGDRVGYGYTF
CDR3 DNA: TGTGCCAATATGGGGGACAGGGTAGGGTATGGCTACACCTTC
D gene: TRBD1
J gene: TRBJ1-2
clone size: -
V gene: TRBV2

CDR3 protein: CASSSGTSGIGWLDTQYF
CDR3 DNA: TGTGCCAGCAGCTCCGGGACTAGCGGGATTGGGTGGTTGGATACGCAGTATTTT
D gene: TRBD2
J gene: TRBJ2-3
clone size: few
V gene: TRBV7-9

CDR3 protein: CASSIGTSNTEAFF
CDR3 DNA: TGTGCCAGTAGTATCGGGACATCGAACACTGAAGCTTTCTTT
D gene: -
J gene: TRBJ1-1
clone size: -
V gene: TRBV19

CDR3 protein: CASSPRRDKNSPLHF
CDR3 DNA: TGTGCCAGCAGCCCCCGCCGGGACAAAAATTCACCCCTCCACTTT
D gene: -
J gene: TRBJ1-6
clone size: -
V gene: TRBV9

CDR3 protein: CASSFRPGSGANVLTF
CDR3 DNA: TGTGCCAGCAGCTTTCGTCCAGGGTCCGGGGCCAACGTCCTGACTTTC
D gene: -
J gene: TRBJ2-6
clone size: -
V gene: TRBV11-2

CDR3 protein: CASSPRDFYGTGELFF
CDR3 DNA: TGTGCCAGCAGCCCTCGGGACTTCTACGGGACCGGGGAGCTGTTTTTT
D gene: -
J gene: TRBJ2-2
clone size: -
V gene: TRBV7-2

CDR3 protein: CAGTQGSGYTF
CDR3 DNA: TGTGCCGGAACCCAGGGGAGTGGCTACACCTTC
D gene: -
J gene: TRBJ1-2
clone size: -
V gene: TRBV6-5

CDR3 protein: CASSYTTGGTGELFF
CDR3 DNA: TGTGCCAGCAGCTACACGACAGGGGGCACCGGGGAGCTGTTTTTT
D gene: TRBD1
J gene: TRBJ2-2
clone size: once
V gene: TRBV25-1

CDR3 protein: CASSSSGRPDTQYF
CDR3 DNA: TGCGCCAGCAGCTCTAGCGGTCGGCCAGATACGCAGTATTTT
D gene: TRBD2
J gene: TRBJ2-3
clone size: -
V gene: TRBV5-1

CDR3 protein: CASSWTAGAGNTIYF
CDR3 DNA: TGTGCCAGCAGCTGGACAGCGGGAGCCGGAAACACCATATATTTT
D gene: -
J gene: TRBJ1-3
clone size: -
V gene: TRBV5-5

CDR3 protein: CASYSGSSYNSPLHF
CDR3 DNA: TGTGCCAGTTACTCCGGGAGCTCCTATAATTCACCCCTCCACTTT
D gene: -
J gene: TRBJ1-6
clone size: -
V gene: TRBV6-5

CDR3 protein: CASSGTSGKNNEQFF
CDR3 DNA: TGTGCCAGCAGTGGGACTAGCGGGAAGAACAATGAGCAGTTCTTC
D gene: TRBD2
J gene: TRBJ2-1
clone size: few
V gene: TRBV2

CDR3 protein: CASSLETGRGETQYF
CDR3 DNA: TGTGCCAGCAGCTTAGAAACAGGGAGGGGGGAGACCCAGTACTTC
D gene: -
J gene: TRBJ2-5
clone size: -
V gene: TRBV7-6

CDR3 protein: CASSLSVNTEAFF
CDR3 DNA: TGTGCCAGCAGTCTCTCAGTGAACACTGAAGCTTTCTTT
D gene: -
J gene: TRBJ1-1
clone size: -
V gene: TRBV27

CDR3 protein: CASSLTSTGVMNTEAFF
CDR3 DNA: TGCGCCAGCAGCTTGACCTCGACAGGGGTTATGAACACTGAAGCTTTCTTT
D gene: TRBD1
J gene: TRBJ1-1
clone size: -
V gene: TRBV5-1

CDR3 protein: CASSRMGPSNQPQHF
CDR3 DNA: TGTGCCAGTAGTAGAATGGGGCCTAGCAATCAGCCCCAGCATTTT
D gene: -
J gene: TRBJ1-5
clone size: -
V gene: TRBV19

CDR3 protein: CASSLLASADTEAFF
CDR3 DNA: TGCGCCAGCAGCTTGCTCGCCTCGGCGGACACTGAAGCTTTCTTT
D gene: -
J gene: TRBJ1-1
clone size: once
V gene: TRBV5-1

CDR3 protein: CASSLGTGERDTQYF
CDR3 DNA: TGTGCCAGCAGCTTAGGGACAGGGGAAAGGGATACGCAGTATTTT
D gene: TRBD1
J gene: TRBJ2-3
clone size: -
V gene: TRBV11-2

CDR3 protein: CASSRYDTGPYGYTF
CDR3 DNA: TGTGCCAGCAGCCGTTACGACACAGGGCCCTATGGCTACACCTTC
D gene: -
J gene: TRBJ1-2
clone size: -
V gene: TRBV7-2

CDR3 protein: CASSLWGGGHQPQHF
CDR3 DNA: TGTGCCAGCAGCTTGTGGGGGGGAGGGCATCAGCCCCAGCATTTT
D gene: -
J gene: TRBJ1-5
clone size: -
V gene: TRBV5-5

CDR3 protein: CASSLEGGSSYNEQFF
CDR3 DNA: TGTGCCAGCAGCTTAGAAGGGGGTAGCTCCTACAATGAGCAGTTCTTC
D gene: -
J gene: TRBJ2-1
clone size: -
V gene: TRBV7-9

CDR3 protein: CASSPTDSMNTEAFF
CDR3 DNA: TGTGCCAGCTCACCAACGGACAGCATGAACACTGAAGCTTTCTTT
D gene: -
J gene: TRBJ1-1
clone size: -
V gene: TRBV18

CDR3 protein: CASSVGLAGTADTQYF
CDR3 DNA: TGTGCCAGCTCGGTCGGACTAGCGGGGACGGCAGATACGCAGTATTTT
D gene: TRBD2
J gene: TRBJ2-3
clone size: -
V gene: TRBV18

CDR3 protein: CSVGTGYEQYF
CDR3 DNA: TGCAGCGTTGGGACAGGCTACGAGCAGTACTTC
D gene: TRBD1
J gene: TRBJ2-7
clone size: -
V gene: TRBV29-1

CDR3 protein: CATRQGGQPQHF
CDR3 DNA: TGTGCCACCAGACAGGGGGGTCAGCCCCAGCATTTT
D gene: TRBD1
J gene: TRBJ1-5
clone size: once
V gene: TRBV19

CDR3 protein: CASTGEGYEQYF
CDR3 DNA: TGTGCCAGTACCGGGGAGGGCTACGAGCAGTACTTC
D gene: TRBD2
J gene: TRBJ2-7
clone size: -
V gene: TRBV2

CDR3 protein: CASSLYITAQETQYF
CDR3 DNA: TGTGCCAGCAGCTTATATATAACAGCACAAGAGACCCAGTACTTC
D gene: -
J gene: TRBJ2-5
clone size: -
V gene: TRBV5-4

CDR3 protein: CASSDTGVNTEAFF
CDR3 DNA: TGTGCCAGCAGTGATACAGGGGTGAACACTGAAGCTTTCTTT
D gene: TRBD1
J gene: TRBJ1-1
clone size: -
V gene: TRBV2

CDR3 protein: CATSDVSGTSTDTQYF
CDR3 DNA: TGTGCCACCAGTGATGTTAGCGGGACTAGCACAGATACGCAGTATTTT
D gene: TRBD2
J gene: TRBJ2-3
clone size: -
V gene: TRBV24-1

CDR3 protein: CASSSRQGNTEAFF
CDR3 DNA: TGCGCCAGCAGCTCGAGACAGGGCAACACTGAAGCTTTCTTT
D gene: TRBD1
J gene: TRBJ1-1
clone size: -
V gene: TRBV5-1

CDR3 protein: CAINQGLFDGYTF
CDR3 DNA: TGTGCCATCAACCAGGGTTTGTTTGATGGCTACACCTTC
D gene: -
J gene: TRBJ1-2
clone size: -
V gene: TRBV10-3

CDR3 protein: CASSDGQGLDTQYF
CDR3 DNA: TGTGCCAGCAGCGATGGACAGGGATTGGATACCCAGTACTTC
D gene: TRBD1
J gene: TRBJ2-5
clone size: -
V gene: TRBV7-9

CDR3 protein: CASLTAGGTGYTF
CDR3 DNA: TGTGCCAGCCTCACCGCCGGGGGGACAGGCTACACCTTC
D gene: -
J gene: TRBJ1-2
clone size: -
V gene: TRBV3-1/TRBV3-2

CDR3 protein: CASSQKGIAAYNEQFF
CDR3 DNA: TGTGCCAGCAGCCAAAAGGGGATAGCGGCTTACAATGAGCAGTTCTTC
D gene: -
J gene: TRBJ2-1
clone size: -
V gene: TRBV3-1/TRBV3-2

CDR3 protein: CASSQDDTGRAFF
CDR3 DNA: TGTGCCAGCAGCCAAGATGACACCGGGAGAGCTTTCTTT
D gene: -
J gene: TRBJ1-1
clone size: once
V gene: TRBV3-1/TRBV3-2

CDR3 protein: CATSGTGGRGGETQYF
CDR3 DNA: TGTGCCACCAGCGGGACAGGGGGCCGGGGAGGGGAGACCCAGTACTTC
D gene: TRBD1
J gene: TRBJ2-5
clone size: once
V gene: TRBV24-1

CDR3 protein: CASSQDRNTGELFF
CDR3 DNA: TGTGCCAGCAGCCAAGACAGGAACACCGGGGAGCTGTTTTTT
D gene: -
J gene: TRBJ2-2
clone size: once
V gene: TRBV3-1/TRBV3-2

CDR3 protein: CASSYRGIPLHF
CDR3 DNA: TGTGCCAGCAGTTACCGGGGGATTCCCCTCCACTTT
D gene: -
J gene: TRBJ1-6
clone size: -
V gene: TRBV6-5

CDR3 protein: CASSGAGASTDTQYF
CDR3 DNA: TGCGCCAGCAGCGGGGCGGGGGCTAGCACAGATACGCAGTATTTT
D gene: -
J gene: TRBJ2-3
clone size: -
V gene: TRBV5-1

CDR3 protein: CASSGNPGLAGNEQFF
CDR3 DNA: TGTGCCAGCAGTGGGAACCCGGGACTAGCAGGCAATGAGCAGTTCTTC
D gene: TRBD2
J gene: TRBJ2-1
clone size: once
V gene: TRBV6-1

CDR3 protein: CASSILGTSANSGNEQFF
CDR3 DNA: TGTGCCAGTAGTATTTTAGGGACTAGCGCAAACTCGGGTAATGAGCAGTTCTTC
D gene: TRBD2
J gene: TRBJ2-1
clone size: -
V gene: TRBV19

CDR3 protein: CASSLDIPSGNTIYF
CDR3 DNA: TGCGCCAGCAGCTTGGACATTCCCTCTGGAAACACCATATATTTT
D gene: -
J gene: TRBJ1-3
clone size: few
V gene: TRBV5-1